Sequencing of this T cell receptor beta chain was carried out in a study of T cells after yellow fever vaccination. Study observations and caveats: FACS-sorted repertoires could contain abundant clonotypes contaminating from the bulk population.

This CDR3 contains 16 residues. Germline V gene sequence: CDR1 SGHRS, CDR2 YFSETQ. V shed 4 bases and J shed 2 bases, with 16 bases lying between them. As regards this clonotype: Its matching antigen is unknown.

TCRdb re-called the 5' RACE reads with MiXCR, one entry per CDR3 protein. Found here are about 510,000 distinct CDR3 sequences, 21% of them singletons; the top ten hold about 16%. Sequenced here: PBMCs, sampled less than 25 days after the first yellow fever vaccination. The receptor was isolated from a man between 18 and 35 years old who received the YFV17D yellow fever vaccine. This chain joins TRBV5-1 and TRBJ2-1, with D perhaps matching TRBD1 (6 bases). CDR3 loop: CASSADLQGPYNEQFF. For the CDR3, the DNA is TGCGCCAGCAGCGCCGACCTACAGGGACCCTACAATGAGCAGTTCTTC. Full variable domain (rest looked up from reference TRBV5-1 and TRBJ2-1): KAGVTQTPRYLIKTRGQQVTLSCSPISGHRSVSWYQQTPGQGLQFLFEYFSETQRNKGNFPGRFSGRQFSNSRSEMNVSTLELGDSALYLCASSADLQGPYNEQFFGPGTRLTVL.